This T cell receptor (beta chain) came from a study of neurological immune-mediated disorders. Via MiXCR, TCRdb re-called the 5' RACE reads, giving one row per CDR3 protein. The sample shows 50,000 or so distinct CDR3 sequences, roughly 3.5% of them seen only once. Germline V gene sequence: CDR1 MDHEN, CDR2 SYDVKM. V lost 7 bases, J lost 4 bases, and 2 bases lay in between. CDR3 length: 11 residues. This clonotype was observed at least ten times. This receptor was taken from a woman aged 60-70 years with multiple sclerosis. The chain couples TRBV28 to TRBJ2-6, with D uncertain. The sample taken for sequencing was PBMCs. The CDR3 DNA is TGTGCCAGCACCGGGGCCAACGTCCTGACTTTC. Encoded protein: CASTGANVLTF.